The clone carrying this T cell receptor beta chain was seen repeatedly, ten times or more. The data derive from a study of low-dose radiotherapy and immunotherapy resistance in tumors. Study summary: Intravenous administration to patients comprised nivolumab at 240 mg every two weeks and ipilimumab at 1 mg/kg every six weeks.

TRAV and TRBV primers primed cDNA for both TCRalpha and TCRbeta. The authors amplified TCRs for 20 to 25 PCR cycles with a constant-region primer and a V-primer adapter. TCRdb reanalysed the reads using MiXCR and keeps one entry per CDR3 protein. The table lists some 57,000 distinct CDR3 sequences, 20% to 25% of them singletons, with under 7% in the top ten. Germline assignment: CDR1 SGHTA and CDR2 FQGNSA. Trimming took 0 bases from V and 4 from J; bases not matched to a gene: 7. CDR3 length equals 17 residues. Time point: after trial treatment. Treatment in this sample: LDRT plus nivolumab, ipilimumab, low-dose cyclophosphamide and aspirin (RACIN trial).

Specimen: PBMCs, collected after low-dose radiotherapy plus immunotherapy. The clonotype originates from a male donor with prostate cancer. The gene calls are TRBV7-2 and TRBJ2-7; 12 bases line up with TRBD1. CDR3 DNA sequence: TGTGCCAGCAGCTTAGCGAAGGGGACAGGGGGCGCATACGAGCAGTACTTC. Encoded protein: CASSLAKGTGGAYEQYF.